The present T cell receptor (beta chain) was sequenced within a study of blood T cell repertoires in COVID-19. The CDR3 has 15 amino acids. The V segment lost 6 bases and the J segment 4 bases; nucleotides outside the gene matches: 6. Germline CDR1 KGHSH, CDR2 LQKENI. Cohort 3 donors were reported recovered after two negative PCRs, clearance, or symptom resolution. Original methodology: Reference gene primer amplification in the assay estimated nucleated cell counts. Profiled with immunoSEQ multiplex PCR; TCRdb holds only in-frame clones, not every one. V and J calls and clone size are those listed in that table; D and trimming were worked out from the DNA. The profile shows roughly 160,000 clones, approximately 83% of them singletons.

This clonotype originated in a woman in her fifties or sixties who had recovered from COVID-19. The V gene is TRBV18, the J gene TRBJ2-6, with TRBD1 identical over 7 bases. Specimen: PBMCs or T cells enriched from blood (not recorded which). The CDR3 nucleotides are TGTGCCAGCTCCCTCGGGACAGTCGGGGCCAACGTCCTGACTTTC. Amino acids: CASSLGTVGANVLTF.